A selection of T cell receptor beta chains follows, all from one sample in a study of cytomegalovirus exposure and HLA in healthy donors. The table came from immunoSEQ multiplex PCR; TCRdb's copy has only in-frame clones and leaves some out. This sample has 150,000 to 200,000 clones, with around 81% found just once. The specimen sequenced was PBMCs. The origin of the receptors is a woman between 18 and 29 years old in good health and CMV-seropositive. CDR3s leave out the opening cysteine and the closing phenylalanine or tryptophan. Each record gives: D gene, J gene, V gene, CDR3 protein. The D gene is left open where the match is weak.

>TRBD2|TRBJ2-5|TRBV7-8
ASSSTGGAGTGETQY
>TRBD1|TRBJ2-7|TRBV28
ASSLWGQGNSYEQY
>TRBD1|TRBJ2-3|TRBV4-3
ASSPDRVDQY
>TRBD2|TRBJ2-3|TRBV28
ASSDPNSWRGGNTDTQY
>TRBD2|TRBJ2-3|TRBV9
ASSVRGVTDTQY
>.|TRBJ2-2|TRBV18
ASSEQTNTGELF
>.|TRBJ2-5|TRBV10-1
ASSELRGANQETQY
>.|TRBJ2-5|TRBV2
ASSGRVRETQY
>TRBD1|TRBJ2-1|TRBV11-3
ASSPRDRVNEQF
>.|TRBJ2-3|TRBV5-6
ASSLLSDTQY
>TRBD2|TRBJ2-7|TRBV27
ASSLQLAASYEQY
>TRBD1|TRBJ1-2|TRBV29-1
SVDDPAGTGDYGYT
>TRBD2|TRBJ2-3|TRBV10-3
AISEGGRGGTDTQY
>TRBD2|TRBJ2-3|TRBV5-6
ASSGGSGLAVDTQY
>.|TRBJ2-2|TRBV7-3
ASSLLGGNTGELF
>.|TRBJ2-7|TRBV7-9
ASRPVLRGPYEQY
>TRBD1|TRBJ1-5|TRBV6-1
ASSPQGVYDQPQH